This TCR beta chain was sequenced in a study of blood T cells in healthy people across ages. Germline-derived CDR1 and CDR2 are LNHNV and YYDKDF (reference sequence). V lost 1 base, J lost 10 bases, and 5 bases stayed unmatched. This CDR3 is 15 amino acids long. Next came a second PCR, run for about 6 to 11 cycles, which used a sample-barcoded 5' primer along with a J-beta primer mix. Carrying 12 random nucleotides, a template-switch adaptor labeled each individual cDNA molecule. Via MiXCR, TCRdb re-called the 5' RACE reads, giving one row per CDR3 protein. This sample has hundreds of thousands of distinct CDR3 sequences, with roughly 24% found just once. These records were also assigned to another study, of T cells of mothers and their children. Per that paper: During the second PCR, the M1S primer introduced sample barcodes along with 2-4 random nucleotides. No clone of persistent microchimeric T cells was detected.

V and J are TRBV15 and TRBJ1-6; 9 nucleotides agree with TRBD1. The sequence was collected from a boy aged 5-17 years in good health. The sample consisted of blood. CDR3 in amino acids: CATSRGDRVGSPLHF. As DNA, the CDR3 is TGTGCCACCAGCAGAGGGGACAGGGTAGGGTCACCCCTCCACTTT.